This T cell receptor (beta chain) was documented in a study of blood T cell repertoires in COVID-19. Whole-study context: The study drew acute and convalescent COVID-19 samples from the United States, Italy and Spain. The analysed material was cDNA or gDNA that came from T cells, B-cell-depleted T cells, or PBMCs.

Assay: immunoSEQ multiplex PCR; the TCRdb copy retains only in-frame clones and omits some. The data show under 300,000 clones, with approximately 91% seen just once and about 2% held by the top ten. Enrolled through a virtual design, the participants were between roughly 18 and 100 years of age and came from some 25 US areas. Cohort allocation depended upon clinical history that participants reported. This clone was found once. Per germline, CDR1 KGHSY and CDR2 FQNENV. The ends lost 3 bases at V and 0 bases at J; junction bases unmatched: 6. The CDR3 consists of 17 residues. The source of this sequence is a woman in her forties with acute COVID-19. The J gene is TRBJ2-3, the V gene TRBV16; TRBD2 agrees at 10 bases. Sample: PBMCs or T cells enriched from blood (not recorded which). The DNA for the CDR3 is TGTGCCAGCAGCCAGCCGGGACTAGCGAAAAGCACAGATACGCAGTATTTT. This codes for CASSQPGLAKSTDTQYF.